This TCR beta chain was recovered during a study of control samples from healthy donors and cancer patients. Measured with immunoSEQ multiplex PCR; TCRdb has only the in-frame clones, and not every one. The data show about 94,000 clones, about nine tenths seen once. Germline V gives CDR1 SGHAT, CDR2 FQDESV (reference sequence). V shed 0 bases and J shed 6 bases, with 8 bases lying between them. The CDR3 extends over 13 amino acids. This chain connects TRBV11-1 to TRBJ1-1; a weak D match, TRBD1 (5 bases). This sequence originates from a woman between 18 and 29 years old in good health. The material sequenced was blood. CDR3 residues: CASSLAQASEAFF. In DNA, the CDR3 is TGTGCCAGCAGCTTAGCACAGGCATCTGAAGCTTTCTTT.